These T cell receptor beta chains were read from a single sample in a study of cytomegalovirus exposure and HLA in healthy donors. The method was immunoSEQ multiplex PCR; TCRdb's version includes in-frame clones alone and lacks a portion of them. The repertoire holds approximately 54,000 clones, with 82% as singletons. Material for sequencing was PBMCs. These receptors were collected from a woman between 18 and 29 years old in good health and CMV-seronegative. Each CDR3 is given with its conserved first and last residue. The D gene is left open where the match is weak. Clone size is stated in some rows and not others, as once, few, many or a class when expanded.

NA	TRBV9	TRBJ1-3	NA	CASTRDTSGNTIYF	TGTGCCAGCACCCGAGACACCTCTGGAAACACCATATATTTT
TRBD1	TRBV25-1	TRBJ1-6	NA	CASSDDRGWNSPLHF	TGTGCCAGCAGTGACGACAGGGGTTGGAATTCACCCCTCCACTTT
TRBD1	TRBV28	TRBJ2-7	NA	CASSLGGQPYEQYF	TGTGCCAGCAGTTTAGGGGGACAGCCTTACGAGCAGTACTTC
NA	TRBV10-3	TRBJ1-1	NA	CAISEYGGTTLNTEAFF	TGTGCCATCAGTGAGTACGGGGGGACTACGCTGAACACTGAAGCTTTCTTT
NA	TRBV27	TRBJ2-1	few	CASSLVDLRDEQFF	TGTGCCAGCAGTTTAGTGGACTTGAGGGATGAGCAGTTCTTC
TRBD1	TRBV7-7	TRBJ2-2	once	CASSLAQGASTGELFF	TGTGCTAGCAGCTTAGCGCAGGGGGCGTCCACCGGGGAGCTGTTTTTT
TRBD1	TRBV5-1	TRBJ1-2	NA	CASSLALTGTGVGANYGYTF	TGCGCCAGCAGCTTGGCCTTAACCGGGACAGGGGTAGGGGCAAACTATGGCTACACCTTC
NA	TRBV6-5	TRBJ2-1	NA	CASSQGGEGYNEQFF	TGTGCCAGCAGTCAAGGGGGGGAAGGCTACAATGAGCAGTTCTTC
NA	TRBV10-3	TRBJ2-3	NA	CAHRETDTQYF	TGTGCCCACCGGGAGACAGATACGCAGTATTTT
NA	TRBV11-2	TRBJ1-4	NA	CASSLPQGPLFF	TGTGCCAGCAGCCTCCCCCAGGGGCCACTGTTTTTT
TRBD1	TRBV19	TRBJ1-6	NA	CASSIGQGARHSPLHF	TGTGCCAGTAGTATAGGACAGGGGGCGAGGCATTCACCCCTCCACTTT
NA	TRBV5-1	TRBJ1-6	NA	CASSLGGGDNSPLHF	TGCGCCAGCAGCTTGGGGGGGGGCGATAATTCACCCCTCCACTTT
TRBD2	TRBV5-1	TRBJ2-7	few	CASSRRSGTAYEQYF	TGCGCCAGCAGCCGAAGGAGCGGGACGGCCTACGAGCAGTACTTC
TRBD1	TRBV19	TRBJ1-2	NA	CASRDRGQGDGYTF	TGTGCCAGTAGAGATCGGGGACAGGGTGATGGCTACACCTTC
TRBD2	TRBV29-1	TRBJ2-3	NA	CSAGLGFGDTQYF	TGCAGCGCCGGACTAGGTTTCGGAGATACGCAGTATTTT
NA	TRBV5-1	TRBJ2-7	NA	CASSGGFYEQYF	TGCGCCAGCAGCGGCGGATTCTACGAGCAGTACTTC
TRBD1	TRBV23-1	TRBJ1-1	NA	CASSQRHRGENTEAFF	TGCGCCAGCAGTCAAAGGCACAGGGGAGAGAACACTGAAGCTTTCTTT
TRBD2	TRBV6-6	TRBJ2-7	NA	CASSYSGGREGYEQYF	TGTGCCAGCAGTTACTCGGGTGGGCGGGAGGGTTACGAGCAGTACTTC
NA	TRBV27	TRBJ2-7	NA	CASRGSGLSYERYF	TGTGCCAGCAGGGGTAGCGGCCTATCCTACGAGCGGTACTTC
NA	TRBV28	TRBJ1-2	NA	CATGDISFYGYTF	TGTGCCACCGGGGACATATCCTTCTATGGCTACACCTTC
TRBD2	TRBV6-1	TRBJ2-1	NA	CASSGTSGDYNEQFF	TGTGCCAGCAGTGGGACTAGCGGGGACTACAATGAGCAGTTCTTC
NA	TRBV27	TRBJ1-1	once	CASSLVGSEAFF	TGTGCCAGCAGTTTGGTAGGGAGTGAAGCTTTCTTT
TRBD1	TRBV28	TRBJ1-2	once	CASSLDRAYGYTF	TGTGCCAGCAGCCTCGACAGGGCCTATGGCTACACCTTC
TRBD2	TRBV2	TRBJ2-3	NA	CASSEALAGGRDTQYF	TGTGCCAGCAGTGAAGCCCTAGCGGGAGGAAGGGATACGCAGTATTTT